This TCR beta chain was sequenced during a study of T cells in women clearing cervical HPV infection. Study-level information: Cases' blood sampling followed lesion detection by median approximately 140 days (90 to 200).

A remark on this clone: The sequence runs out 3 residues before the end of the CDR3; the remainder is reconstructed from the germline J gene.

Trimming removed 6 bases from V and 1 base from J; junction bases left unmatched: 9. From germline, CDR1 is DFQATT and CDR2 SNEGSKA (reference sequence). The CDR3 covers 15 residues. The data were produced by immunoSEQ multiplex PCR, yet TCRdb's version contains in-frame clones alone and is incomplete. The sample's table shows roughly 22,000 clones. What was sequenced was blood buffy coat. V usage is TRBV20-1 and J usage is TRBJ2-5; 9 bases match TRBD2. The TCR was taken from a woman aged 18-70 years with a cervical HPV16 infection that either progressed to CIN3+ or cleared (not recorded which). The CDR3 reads CSAISLAGIQETQYF. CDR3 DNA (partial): TGCAGTGCCATCTCTCTAGCGGGAATCCAAGAGACC.